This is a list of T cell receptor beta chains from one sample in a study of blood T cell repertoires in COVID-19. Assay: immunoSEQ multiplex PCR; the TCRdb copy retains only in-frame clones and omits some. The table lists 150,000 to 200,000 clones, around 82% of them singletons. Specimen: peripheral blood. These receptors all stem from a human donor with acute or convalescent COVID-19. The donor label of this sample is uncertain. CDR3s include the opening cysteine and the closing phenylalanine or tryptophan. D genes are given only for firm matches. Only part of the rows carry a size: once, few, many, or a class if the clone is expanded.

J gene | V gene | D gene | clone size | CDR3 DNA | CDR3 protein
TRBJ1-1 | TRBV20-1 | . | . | TGCAGTGCTAGTTGGAGGGACACTGAAGCTTTCTTT | CSASWRDTEAFF
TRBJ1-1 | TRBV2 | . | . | TGTGCCACCACCCAGGGTAGCGGTGAAGCTTTCTTT | CATTQGSGEAFF
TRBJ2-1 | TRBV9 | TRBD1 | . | TGTGCCAGCAGCGTCGACAGGGGGGCCTACAATGAGCAGTTCTTC | CASSVDRGAYNEQFF
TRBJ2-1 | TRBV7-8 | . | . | TGTGCCAGCAGCTTCAACTCGCAGGTCCCGGGGGTCTCCTACACGGAGCAGTTCTTC | CASSFNSQVPGVSYTEQFF
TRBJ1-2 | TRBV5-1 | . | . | TGCGCCAGCAGCTCGTTTTATGGCTACACCTTC | CASSSFYGYTF
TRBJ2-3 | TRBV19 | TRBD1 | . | TGTGCCAGTAGTAGTGGGGGACAGGGGGCAACAGATACGCAGTATTTT | CASSSGGQGATDTQYF
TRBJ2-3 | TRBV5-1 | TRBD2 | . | TGCGCCAGCAGCCCTAGCGGGGGGGCCCGAGATACGCAGTATTTT | CASSPSGGARDTQYF
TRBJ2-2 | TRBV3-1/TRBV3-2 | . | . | TGTGCCAGCAGCCCCCGCGGGGGCGTCGCCGCTGCCGGGGAGCTGTTTTTT | CASSPRGGVAAAGELFF
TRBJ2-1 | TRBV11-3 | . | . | TGTGCCAGCAGCTTATGGGGTGGCGGGCCCAGCTCCTACAATGAGCAGTTCTTC | CASSLWGGGPSSYNEQFF
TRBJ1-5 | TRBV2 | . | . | TGTGCCAGCAGCCGGGATGTGGGGGAGGATCAGCCCCAGCATTTT | CASSRDVGEDQPQHF
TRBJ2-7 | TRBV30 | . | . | TGTGCCTCCTCTTTCCAGGGCTACGAGCAGTACTTC | CASSFQGYEQYF
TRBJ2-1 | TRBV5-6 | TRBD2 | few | TGTGCCAGCAGCTTGGGACTAGCGGGAGGGTACAATGAGCAGTTCTTC | CASSLGLAGGYNEQFF
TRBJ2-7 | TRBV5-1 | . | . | TGCGCCAGCAGCTTGGAGCGCTTTACGGGGGAGCAGTACTTC | CASSLERFTGEQYF
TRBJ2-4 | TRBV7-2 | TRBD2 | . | TGTGCCAGCAGCTTAGGACTAGCGGGGAAACTAGCCAAAAACATTCAGTACTTC | CASSLGLAGKLAKNIQYF
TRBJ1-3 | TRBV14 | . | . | TGTGCCAGCAGCCGGGCGGGGGCTTCCAAAAACACCATATATTTT | CASSRAGASKNTIYF
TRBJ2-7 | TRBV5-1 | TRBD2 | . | TGCGCCAGCAGCTTGGGAGCGGGGGTACTGACCCGGGAGCAGTACTTC | CASSLGAGVLTREQYF
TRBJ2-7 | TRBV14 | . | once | TGTGCCAGCAGCCAAGCTATGAGCTCCTACGAGCAGTACTTC | CASSQAMSSYEQYF
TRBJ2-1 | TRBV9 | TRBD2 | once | TGTGCCAGCAGCGTACGGGGGGGCTACAATGAGCAGTTCTTC | CASSVRGGYNEQFF
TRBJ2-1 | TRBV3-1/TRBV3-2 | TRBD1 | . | TGTGCCAGCAGAGGGACAGGGCAAACCTACAATGAGCAGTTCTTC | CASRGTGQTYNEQFF
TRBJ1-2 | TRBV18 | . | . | TGTGCCAGCTCACCACAGGCAGCGAATAACTATGGCTACACCTTC | CASSPQAANNYGYTF
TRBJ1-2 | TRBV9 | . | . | TGTGCCAGCACCCAAACCGGACAAAACTATGGCTACACCTTC | CASTQTGQNYGYTF
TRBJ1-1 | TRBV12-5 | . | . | TGTGCTAGTGGTTTCTCCGTGAACACTGAAGCTTTCTTT | CASGFSVNTEAFF
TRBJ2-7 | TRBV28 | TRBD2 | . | TGTGCCAGCAGTGGCAAAGGACTAGTATACGTTGAGCAGTACTTC | CASSGKGLVYVEQYF
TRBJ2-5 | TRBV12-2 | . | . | TGTGCAAGTCCCACCCTATCGACAGGGTGGGAGACCCAGTACTTC | CASPTLSTGWETQYF
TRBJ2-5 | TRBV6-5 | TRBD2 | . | TGTGCCAGCAGTTTAACGGGGGGGAACGGGAAGACCCAGTACTTC | CASSLTGGNGKTQYF
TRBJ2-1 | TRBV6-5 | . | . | TGTGCCAGCAGGGACAGTGCATTTTTGGGTGAGCAGTTCTTC | CASRDSAFLGEQFF
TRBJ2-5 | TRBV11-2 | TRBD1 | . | TGTGCCAGCACCCTCCAGGGGGCTCTTGGAGAGACCCAGTACTTC | CASTLQGALGETQYF
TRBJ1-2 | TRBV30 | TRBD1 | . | TGTGCCTGGAGGACCGGGGACAGGGGGAGTGGCTACACCTTC | CAWRTGDRGSGYTF
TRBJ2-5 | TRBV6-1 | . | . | TGTGCCAGCAGTGGAGGCGGGTTCCAATGGCGAGAGACCCAGTACTTC | CASSGGGFQWRETQYF
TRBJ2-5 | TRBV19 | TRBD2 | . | TGTGCCAGTAGTGCCCGGGGGGGCCGGGGAGAGACCCAGTACTTC | CASSARGGRGETQYF
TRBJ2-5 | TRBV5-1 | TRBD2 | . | TGCGCCAGCAGAAAGTATACTAGCGACCAAGAGACCCAGTACTTC | CASRKYTSDQETQYF
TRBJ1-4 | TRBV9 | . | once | TGTGCCAGCAGCGCAATTACAGGGAAGGATGAAAAACTGTTTTTT | CASSAITGKDEKLFF
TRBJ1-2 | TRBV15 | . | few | TGTGCCACCAGCCCGGAGGGCGGAAGTGAGGGCTATGGCTACACCTTC | CATSPEGGSEGYGYTF
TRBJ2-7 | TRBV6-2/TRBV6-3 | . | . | TGTGCCAGCAGCGATTCAGGCGAGCAGTACTTC | CASSDSGEQYF
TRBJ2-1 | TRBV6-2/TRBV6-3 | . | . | TGTGCCAGCAGTTACCCCCCATATGAGCAGTTCTTC | CASSYPPYEQFF
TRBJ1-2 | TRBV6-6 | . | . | TGTGCCAGCAGCCGATCAGGGGACTATGGCTACACCTTC | CASSRSGDYGYTF
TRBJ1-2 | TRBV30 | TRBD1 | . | TGTGCCTGGAGTCCTGCTCCCCGGGACAGGGCTTTTTACACCTTC | CAWSPAPRDRAFYTF
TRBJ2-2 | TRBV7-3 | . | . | TGTGCCAGCAGCTTAAGTCAGGGCCCGGACACCGGGGAGCTGTTTTTT | CASSLSQGPDTGELFF
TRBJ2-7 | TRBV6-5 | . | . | TGTGCCAGCAGGGTCCCAGGGACCTACGAGCAGTACTTC | CASRVPGTYEQYF
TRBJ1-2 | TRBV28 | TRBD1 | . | TGTGCCAGCAGTTTCGGGGACAGGGTCTATGGCTACACCTTC | CASSFGDRVYGYTF
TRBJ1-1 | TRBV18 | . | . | TGTGCCAGCTCACCCTTGACAGAGAACACTGAAGCTTTCTTT | CASSPLTENTEAFF
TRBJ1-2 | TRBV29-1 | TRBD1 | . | TGCAGCGCCCAGGTTCGCCAGGGGGTCACCTTC | CSAQVRQGVTF
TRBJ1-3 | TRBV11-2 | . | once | TGTGCCAGCAGCTTAGACCGCTCTGGAAACACCATATATTTT | CASSLDRSGNTIYF
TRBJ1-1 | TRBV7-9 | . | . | TGTGCCAGCAGCTTAGCAGAGACGGGGAACACTGAAGCTTTCTTT | CASSLAETGNTEAFF
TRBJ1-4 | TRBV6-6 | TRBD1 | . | TGTGCCAGCAGTTCCCTCTTGACAGGGATACGGGAAAAACTGTTTTTT | CASSSLLTGIREKLFF
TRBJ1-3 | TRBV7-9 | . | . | TGTGCCAGCAGCTTAATGGGGCAGGGAAACACCATATATTTT | CASSLMGQGNTIYF
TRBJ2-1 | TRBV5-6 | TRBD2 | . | TGTGCCAGCAGCGAAATACTAGCGGGGGGGTACAATGAGCAGTTCTTC | CASSEILAGGYNEQFF
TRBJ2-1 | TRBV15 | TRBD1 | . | TGTGCCACCAGCTCCGGGACAGGGGGCCAGGGCTCCTACAATGAGCAGTTCTTC | CATSSGTGGQGSYNEQFF
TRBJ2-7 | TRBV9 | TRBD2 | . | TGTGCCAGCAGCGCAGGACTAGCGGGAGAATACGAGCAGTACTTC | CASSAGLAGEYEQYF
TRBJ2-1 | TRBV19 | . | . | TGTGCCAGTAGTAAGGGGGAAACCTACAATGAGCAGTTCTTC | CASSKGETYNEQFF
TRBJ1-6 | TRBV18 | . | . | TGTGCCAGCTCACGTTCGACTTCCAAAGCCTCCTCCTATAATTCACCCCTCCACTTT | CASSRSTSKASSYNSPLHF
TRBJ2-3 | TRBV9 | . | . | TGTGCCAGCAGCGTAGCTGAAGGGCTAGCAGCACGAACAGATACGCAGTATTTT | CASSVAEGLAARTDTQYF
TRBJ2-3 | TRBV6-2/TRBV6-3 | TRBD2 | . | TGTGCCAGCAGTTACCCTACTAGCGGGAGGGCCTCGGCAGATACGCAGTATTTT | CASSYPTSGRASADTQYF
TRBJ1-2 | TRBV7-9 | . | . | TGTGCCAGCAGCTTGGGCGACGACTATGGCTACACCTTC | CASSLGDDYGYTF
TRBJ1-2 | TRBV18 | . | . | TGTGCCAGCTCACCCGAGACAGGATATGGCTACACCTTC | CASSPETGYGYTF
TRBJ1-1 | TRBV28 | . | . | TGTGCCAGCAGTTTAGTCCCCGGGAACACTGAAGCTTTCTTT | CASSLVPGNTEAFF
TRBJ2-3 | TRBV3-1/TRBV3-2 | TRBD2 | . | TGTGCCAGCAGCCTGGGGACTAGCGGGAGAACAGATACGCAGTATTTT | CASSLGTSGRTDTQYF
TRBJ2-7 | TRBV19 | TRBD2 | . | TGTGCCAGTCGCTTGATAGCGGGAGGGTCCTACGAGCAGTACTTC | CASRLIAGGSYEQYF
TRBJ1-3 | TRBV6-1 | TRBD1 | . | TGTGCCAGCAGTGAACGGGGGACAGGGGGAAACACCATATATTTT | CASSERGTGGNTIYF